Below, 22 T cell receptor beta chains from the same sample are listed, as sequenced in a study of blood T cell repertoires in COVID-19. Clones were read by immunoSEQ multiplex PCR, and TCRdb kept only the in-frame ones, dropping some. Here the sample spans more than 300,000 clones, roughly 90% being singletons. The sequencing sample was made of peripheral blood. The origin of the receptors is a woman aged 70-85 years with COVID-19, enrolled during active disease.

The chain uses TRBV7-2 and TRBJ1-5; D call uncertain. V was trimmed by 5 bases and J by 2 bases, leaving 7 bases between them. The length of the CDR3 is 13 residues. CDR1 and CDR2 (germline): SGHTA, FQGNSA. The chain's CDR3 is CASSPRGNQPQHF. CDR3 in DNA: TGTGCCAGCAGCCCCCGGGGCAATCAGCCCCAGCATTTT.

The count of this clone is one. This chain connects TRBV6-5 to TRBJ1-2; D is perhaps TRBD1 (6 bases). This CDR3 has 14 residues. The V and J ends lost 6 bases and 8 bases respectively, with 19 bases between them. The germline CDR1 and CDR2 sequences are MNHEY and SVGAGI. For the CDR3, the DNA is TGTGCCAGCAGAGAGGTCAGGGGCCGGGGCGGCTACACCTTC. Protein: CASREVRGRGGYTF.

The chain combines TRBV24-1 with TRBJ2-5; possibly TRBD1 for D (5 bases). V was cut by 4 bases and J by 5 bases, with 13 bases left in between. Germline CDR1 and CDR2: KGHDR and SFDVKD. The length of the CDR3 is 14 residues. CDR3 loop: CATSDNLGVETQYF. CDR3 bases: TGTGCCACCAGTGACAACCTAGGGGTGGAGACCCAGTACTTC.

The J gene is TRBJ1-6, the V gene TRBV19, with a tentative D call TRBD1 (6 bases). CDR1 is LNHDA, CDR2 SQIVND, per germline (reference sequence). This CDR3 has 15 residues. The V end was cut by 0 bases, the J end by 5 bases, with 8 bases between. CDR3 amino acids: CASSIDRGNNSPLHF. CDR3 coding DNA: TGTGCCAGTAGTATAGACAGGGGAAATAATTCACCCCTCCACTTT.

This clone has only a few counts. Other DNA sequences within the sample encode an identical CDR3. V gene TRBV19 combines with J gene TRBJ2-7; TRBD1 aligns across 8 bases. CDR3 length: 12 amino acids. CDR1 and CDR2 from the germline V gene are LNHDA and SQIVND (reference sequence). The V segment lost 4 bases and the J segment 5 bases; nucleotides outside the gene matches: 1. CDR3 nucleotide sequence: TGTGCCAGTAGTAGGACAGGGAACGAGCAGTACTTC. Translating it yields CASSRTGNEQYF.

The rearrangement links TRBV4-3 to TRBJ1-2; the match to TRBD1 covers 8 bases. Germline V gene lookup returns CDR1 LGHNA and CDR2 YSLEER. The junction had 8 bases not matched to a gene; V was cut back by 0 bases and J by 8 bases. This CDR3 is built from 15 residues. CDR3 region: CASSQDRTGFLGYTF. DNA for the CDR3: TGCGCCAGCAGCCAAGATCGGACAGGGTTCTTGGGCTACACCTTC.

Here the CDR3 DNA reads TGTGCCAGCAGCTCCAACGACAGGGGCTATGGCTACACCTTC. It specifies CASSSNDRGYGYTF. The chain employs TRBV7-2 and TRBJ1-2; 8 positions agree with TRBD1. Losses at the gene ends were 4 bases for V and 4 bases for J; bases not matched to a gene: 5. Germline loops: CDR1 SGHTA, CDR2 FQGNSA. The CDR3 runs 14 residues.

This CDR3 reads CASSTPTGDNYGYTF. The CDR3 DNA reads as TGCGCCAGCAGCACGCCGACAGGGGACAACTATGGCTACACCTTC. The gene calls are TRBV5-1 and TRBJ1-2, with 8 bases fitting TRBD1. CDR3 length: 15 amino acids. The ends lost 4 bases at V and 2 bases at J; junction bases unmatched: 7. The germline CDR1 and CDR2 sequences are SGHRS and YFSETQ.

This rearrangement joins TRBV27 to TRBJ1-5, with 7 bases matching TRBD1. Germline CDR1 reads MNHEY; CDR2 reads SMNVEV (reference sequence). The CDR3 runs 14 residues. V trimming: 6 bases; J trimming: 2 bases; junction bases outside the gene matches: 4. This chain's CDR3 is CASSAGGGNQPQHF. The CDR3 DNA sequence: TGTGCCAGCAGCGCAGGGGGAGGCAATCAGCCCCAGCATTTT.

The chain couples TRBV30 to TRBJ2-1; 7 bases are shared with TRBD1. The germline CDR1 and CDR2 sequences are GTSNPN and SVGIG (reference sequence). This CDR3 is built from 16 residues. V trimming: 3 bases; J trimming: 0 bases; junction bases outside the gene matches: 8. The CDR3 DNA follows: TGTGCCTGGAGCCCGGGACAGCCAAGCTCCTACAATGAGCAGTTCTTC. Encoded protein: CAWSPGQPSSYNEQFF.

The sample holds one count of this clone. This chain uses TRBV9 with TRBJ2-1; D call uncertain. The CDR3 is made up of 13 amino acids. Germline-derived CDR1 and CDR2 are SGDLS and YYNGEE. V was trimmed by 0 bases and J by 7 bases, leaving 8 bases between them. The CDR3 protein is CASSVDALNEQFF. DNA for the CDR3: TGTGCCAGCAGCGTAGATGCCCTAAATGAGCAGTTCTTC.

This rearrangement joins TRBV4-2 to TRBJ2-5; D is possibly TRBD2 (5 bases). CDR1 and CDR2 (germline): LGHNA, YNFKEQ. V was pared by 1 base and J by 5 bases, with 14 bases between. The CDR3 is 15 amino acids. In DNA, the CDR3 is TGTGCCAGCAGCCAAGGCGCCGGACTTCGGGAGACCCAGTACTTC. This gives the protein CASSQGAGLRETQYF.

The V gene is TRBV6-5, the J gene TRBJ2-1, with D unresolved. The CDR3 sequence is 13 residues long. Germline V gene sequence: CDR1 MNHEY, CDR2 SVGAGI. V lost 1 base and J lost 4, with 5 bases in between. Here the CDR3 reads CASSYFGYNEQFF. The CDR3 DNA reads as TGTGCCAGCAGTTACTTCGGGTACAATGAGCAGTTCTTC.

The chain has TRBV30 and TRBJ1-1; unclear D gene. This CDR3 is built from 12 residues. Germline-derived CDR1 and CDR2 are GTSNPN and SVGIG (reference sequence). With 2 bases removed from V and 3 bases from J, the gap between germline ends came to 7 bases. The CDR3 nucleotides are TGTGCCTGGAGTCAGGAATACACTGAAGCTTTCTTT. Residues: CAWSQEYTEAFF.

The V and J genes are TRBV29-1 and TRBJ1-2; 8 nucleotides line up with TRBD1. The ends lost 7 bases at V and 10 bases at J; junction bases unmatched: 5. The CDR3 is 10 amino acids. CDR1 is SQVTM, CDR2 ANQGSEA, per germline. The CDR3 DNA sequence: TGCAGCGCCATGGGACAGGCCTACACCTTC. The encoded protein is CSAMGQAYTF. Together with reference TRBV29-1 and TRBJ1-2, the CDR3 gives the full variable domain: SAVISQKPSRDICQRGTSLTIQCQVDSQVTMMFWYRQQPGQSLTLIATANQGSEATYESGFVIDKFPISRPNLTFSTLTVSNMSPEDSSIYLCSAMGQAYTFGSGTRLTVV.

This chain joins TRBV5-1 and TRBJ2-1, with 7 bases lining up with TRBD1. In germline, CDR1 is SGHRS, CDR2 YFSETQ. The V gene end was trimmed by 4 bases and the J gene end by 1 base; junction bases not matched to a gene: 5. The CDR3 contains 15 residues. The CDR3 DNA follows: TGCGCCAGCAGCCCACCGGGACAGTCCTACAATGAGCAGTTCTTC. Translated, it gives CASSPPGQSYNEQFF.

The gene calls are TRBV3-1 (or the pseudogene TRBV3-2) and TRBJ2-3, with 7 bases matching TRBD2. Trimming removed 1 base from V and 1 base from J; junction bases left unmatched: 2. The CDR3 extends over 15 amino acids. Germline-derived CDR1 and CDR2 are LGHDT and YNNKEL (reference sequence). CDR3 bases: TGTGCCAGCAGCCAAGGGGACTATCGCACAGATACGCAGTATTTT. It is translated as CASSQGDYRTDTQYF.

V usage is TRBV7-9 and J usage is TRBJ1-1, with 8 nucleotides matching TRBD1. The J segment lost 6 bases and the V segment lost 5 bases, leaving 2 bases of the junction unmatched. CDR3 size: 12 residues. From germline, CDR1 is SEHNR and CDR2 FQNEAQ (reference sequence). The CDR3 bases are TGTGCCAGCAGCAAGACAGGGGCTGAAGCTTTCTTT. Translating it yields CASSKTGAEAFF.

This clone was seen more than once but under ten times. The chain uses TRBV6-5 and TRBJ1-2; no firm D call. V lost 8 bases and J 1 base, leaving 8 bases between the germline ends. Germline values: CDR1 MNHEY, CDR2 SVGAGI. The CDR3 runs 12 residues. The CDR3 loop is CASRRVNYGYTF. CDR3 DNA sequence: TGTGCCAGCCGACGGGTTAACTATGGCTACACCTTC.

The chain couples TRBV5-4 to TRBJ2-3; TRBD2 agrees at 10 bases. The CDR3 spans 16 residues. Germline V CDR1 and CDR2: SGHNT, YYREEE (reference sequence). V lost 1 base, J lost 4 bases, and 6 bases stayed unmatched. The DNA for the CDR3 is TGTGCCAGCAGCTTGAGAAGCGGGGGGGCAGCAGATACGCAGTATTTT. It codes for CASSLRSGGAADTQYF.

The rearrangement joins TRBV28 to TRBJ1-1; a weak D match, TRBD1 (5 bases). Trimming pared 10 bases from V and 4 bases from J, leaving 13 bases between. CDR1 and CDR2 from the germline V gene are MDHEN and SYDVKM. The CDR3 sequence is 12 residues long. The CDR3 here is CAIDSGVTEAFF. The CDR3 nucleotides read TGTGCCATCGACAGTGGGGTCACTGAAGCTTTCTTT. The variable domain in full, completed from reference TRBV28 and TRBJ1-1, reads DVKVTQSSRYLVKRTGEKVFLECVQDMDHENMFWYRQDPGLGLRLIYFSYDVKMKEKGDIPEGYSVSREKKERFSLILESASTNQTSMYLCAIDSGVTEAFFGQGTRLTVV.

CDR3 coding DNA: TGTGCCAGCAGCGTCAGGGGGAAGAACACCGGGGAGCTGTTTTTT. Protein sequence: CASSVRGKNTGELFF. The chain couples TRBV9 to TRBJ2-2, with 7 bases that match TRBD1. This CDR3 spans 15 amino acids. Losses at the gene ends were 2 bases for V and 1 base for J; bases not matched to a gene: 2. Germline CDR1 is SGDLS and CDR2 is YYNGEE.